This T cell receptor (beta chain) originates from a study of blood T cell repertoires in COVID-19. The V and J ends lost 6 bases and 0 bases, in that order; junction bases with no gene match: 5. Germline V lookup: CDR1 SGHTA, CDR2 FQGNSA. The CDR3 has 17 amino acids. Assay: immunoSEQ multiplex PCR; the TCRdb copy retains only in-frame clones and omits some. Seen here are hundreds of thousands of clones, around 87% observed once, and the top ten hold about 15%. Across roughly 25 US areas, participants ranged in age from about 18 to 89 years. The chain combines TRBV7-2 with TRBJ2-3; 14 bases fit TRBD2. Sequenced input: PBMCs or T cells enriched from blood (not recorded which). This clonotype was obtained from a man in his thirties or forties who had been exposed to COVID-19. CDR3 in amino acids: CASRLTSGGASTDTQYF. For the CDR3, the DNA is TGTGCCAGCAGGTTGACTAGCGGGGGGGCTAGCACAGATACGCAGTATTTT.